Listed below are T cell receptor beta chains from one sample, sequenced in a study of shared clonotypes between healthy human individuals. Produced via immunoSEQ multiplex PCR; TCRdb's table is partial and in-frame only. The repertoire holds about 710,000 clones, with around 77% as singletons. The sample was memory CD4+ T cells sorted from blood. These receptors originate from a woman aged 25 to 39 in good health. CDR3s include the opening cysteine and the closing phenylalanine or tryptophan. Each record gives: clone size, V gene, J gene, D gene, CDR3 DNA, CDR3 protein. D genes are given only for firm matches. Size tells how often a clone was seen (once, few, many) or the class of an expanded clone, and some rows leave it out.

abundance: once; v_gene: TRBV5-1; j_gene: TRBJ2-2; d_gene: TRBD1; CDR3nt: TGCGCCAGCAGCGTGAACAGGGGTAGTTGGGACACCGGGGAGCTGTTTTTT; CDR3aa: CASSVNRGSWDTGELFF
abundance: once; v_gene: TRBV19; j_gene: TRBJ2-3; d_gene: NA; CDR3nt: TGTGCCAGTAGTATTTGGGGGCTCACAGATACGCAGTATTTT; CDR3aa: CASSIWGLTDTQYF
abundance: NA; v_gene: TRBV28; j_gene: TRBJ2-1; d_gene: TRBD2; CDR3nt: TGTGCCAGCAGTTTACCCCCGGGGGGACACAATGAGCAGTTCTTC; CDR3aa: CASSLPPGGHNEQFF
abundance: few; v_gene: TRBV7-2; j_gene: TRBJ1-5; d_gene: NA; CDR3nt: TGTGCCAGCAGCCCCAGGACATCTAATCAGCCCCAGCATTTT; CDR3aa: CASSPRTSNQPQHF
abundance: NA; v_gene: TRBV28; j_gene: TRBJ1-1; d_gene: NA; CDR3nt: TGTGCCAGCATCCTTCAGGCCACTGGAGAAGCTTTCTTT; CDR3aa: CASILQATGEAFF
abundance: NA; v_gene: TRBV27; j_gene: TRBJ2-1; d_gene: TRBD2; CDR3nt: TGTGCCAGCACTGCGACTAGCGGGAGGTTTTACAATGAGCAGTTCTTC; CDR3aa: CASTATSGRFYNEQFF
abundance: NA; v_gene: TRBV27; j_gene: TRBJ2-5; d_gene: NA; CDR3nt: TGTGCCAGCAGTTTACGGAGAACAGAGACCCAGTACTTC; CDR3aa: CASSLRRTETQYF
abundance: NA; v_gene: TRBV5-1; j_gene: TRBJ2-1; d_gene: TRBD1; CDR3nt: TGCGCCAGCACCGGGACAGGGAGCGATGAGCAGTTCTTC; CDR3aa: CASTGTGSDEQFF
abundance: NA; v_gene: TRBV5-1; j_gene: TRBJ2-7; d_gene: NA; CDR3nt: TGCGCCAGTAAGGGGACTGCAACCTACGAGCAGTACTTC; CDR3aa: CASKGTATYEQYF
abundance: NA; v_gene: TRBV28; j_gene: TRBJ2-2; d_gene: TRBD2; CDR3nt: TGTGCCAGCAGTTTATGGGGAGGGTTTGAGACCGGGGAGCTGTTTTTT; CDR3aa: CASSLWGGFETGELFF
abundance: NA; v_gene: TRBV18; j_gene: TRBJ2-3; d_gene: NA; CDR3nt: TGTGCCAGCTCACCACCGTCCAGTAATACGCAGTATTTT; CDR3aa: CASSPPSSNTQYF
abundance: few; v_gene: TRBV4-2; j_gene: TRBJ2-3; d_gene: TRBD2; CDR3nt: TGTGCCAGCAGCCAAGGGTCCCAAGGACTAGCGGTCACAGATACGCAGTATTTT; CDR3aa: CASSQGSQGLAVTDTQYF
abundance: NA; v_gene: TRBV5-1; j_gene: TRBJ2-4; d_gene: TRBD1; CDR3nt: TGCGCCAGCAGCTTGTTCAGTGGGACAGCTATAACGTCAGCCAAAAACATTCAGTACTTC; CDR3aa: CASSLFSGTAITSAKNIQYF
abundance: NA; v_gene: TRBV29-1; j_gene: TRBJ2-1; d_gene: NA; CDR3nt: TGCAGCGGAGAAGGCACGCCAAGGGGCAATGAGCAGTTCTTC; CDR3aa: CSGEGTPRGNEQFF
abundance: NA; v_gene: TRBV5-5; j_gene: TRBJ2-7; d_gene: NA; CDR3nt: TGTGCCAGCAGCTTGACAGCTTCAGTCGAGCAGTACTTC; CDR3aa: CASSLTASVEQYF
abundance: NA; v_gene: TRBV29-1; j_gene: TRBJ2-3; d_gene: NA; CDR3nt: TGCAGCGTCGCAAGAAGCACAGATACGCAGTATTTT; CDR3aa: CSVARSTDTQYF
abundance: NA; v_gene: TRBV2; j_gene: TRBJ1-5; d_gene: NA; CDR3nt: TGTGCCAGCAGTGAAGAGGGGGGACACCTCAATCAGCCCCAGCATTTT; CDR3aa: CASSEEGGHLNQPQHF
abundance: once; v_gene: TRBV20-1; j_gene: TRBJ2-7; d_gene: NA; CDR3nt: TGCAGTGCTAGTAGGCGGGAGCAGTACTTC; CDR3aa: CSASRREQYF
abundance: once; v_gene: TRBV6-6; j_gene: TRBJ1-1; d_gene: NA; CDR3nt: TGTGCCAGCAGTCGTGAGGGGGCTGAAGCTTTCTTT; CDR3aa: CASSREGAEAFF
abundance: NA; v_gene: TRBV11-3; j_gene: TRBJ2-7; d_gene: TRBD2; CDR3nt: TGTGCCAGCAGTTTGGGGGGGATTCCCCGCTACGAGCAGTACTTC; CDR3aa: CASSLGGIPRYEQYF
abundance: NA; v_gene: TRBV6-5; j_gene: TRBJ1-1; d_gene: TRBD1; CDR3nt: TGTGCCAGCAAAATGACAGGGTTCCACAACACTGAAGCTTTCTTT; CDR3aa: CASKMTGFHNTEAFF
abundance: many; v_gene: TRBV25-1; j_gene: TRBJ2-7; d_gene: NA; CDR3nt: TGTGCCAGCACCGGACTGGGGGACTCCTACGAGCAGTACTTC; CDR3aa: CASTGLGDSYEQYF
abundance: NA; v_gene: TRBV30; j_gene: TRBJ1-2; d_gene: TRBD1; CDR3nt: TGTGCCTGGAGCAAAGGGACAGCCCTTGCTGGCTACACCTTC; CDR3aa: CAWSKGTALAGYTF
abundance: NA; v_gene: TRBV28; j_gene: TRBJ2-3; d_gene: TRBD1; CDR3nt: TGTGCCAGCAGTTTAGGGGGACAGCGGACAGATACGCAGTATTTT; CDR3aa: CASSLGGQRTDTQYF
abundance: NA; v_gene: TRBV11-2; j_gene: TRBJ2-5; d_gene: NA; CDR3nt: TGTGCCAGCAGCTTAACGTCTTCTTGGGGCATTCAAGAGACCCAGTACTTC; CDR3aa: CASSLTSSWGIQETQYF
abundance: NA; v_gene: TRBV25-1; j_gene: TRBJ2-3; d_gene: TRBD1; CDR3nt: TGTGCCAGCAGTGGCAAACCCCGGGACAGGGGGAGCACAGATACGCAGTATTTT; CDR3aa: CASSGKPRDRGSTDTQYF
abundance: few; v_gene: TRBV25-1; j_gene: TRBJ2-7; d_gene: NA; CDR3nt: TGTGCCAGCAGTGAGGTTCGGGAGAACCACGAGCAGTACTTC; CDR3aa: CASSEVRENHEQYF
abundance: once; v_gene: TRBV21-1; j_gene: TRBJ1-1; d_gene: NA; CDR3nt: TGTGCCAGCAGCAAAGGAAAGCGCACTGAAGCTTTCTTT; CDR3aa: CASSKGKRTEAFF
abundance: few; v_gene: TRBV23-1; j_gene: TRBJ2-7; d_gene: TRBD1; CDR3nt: TGCGCCAGCATTTTCTCCGGGACAGAAGAGTACGAGCAGTACTTC; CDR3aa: CASIFSGTEEYEQYF
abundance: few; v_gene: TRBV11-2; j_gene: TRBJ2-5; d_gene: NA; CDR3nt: TGTGCCAGCAGCTTAGTTGGGGGGGAGACCCAGTACTTC; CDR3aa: CASSLVGGETQYF
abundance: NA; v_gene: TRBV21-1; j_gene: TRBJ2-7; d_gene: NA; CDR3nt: TGTGCCAGCAGCAATGTGGCTAGCGGGCACTCCTACGAGCAGTACTTC; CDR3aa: CASSNVASGHSYEQYF
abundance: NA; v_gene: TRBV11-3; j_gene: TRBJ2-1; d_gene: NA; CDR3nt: TGTGCCAGCAGCTTAGGCGGGTCCGGGATCAGGTCCTACAATGAGCAGTTCTTC; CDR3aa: CASSLGGSGIRSYNEQFF
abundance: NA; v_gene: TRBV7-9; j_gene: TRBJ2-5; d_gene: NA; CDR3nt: TGTGCCAGCACATCGGGCGGGACTTCAAAAGAGACCCAGTACTTC; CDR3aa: CASTSGGTSKETQYF
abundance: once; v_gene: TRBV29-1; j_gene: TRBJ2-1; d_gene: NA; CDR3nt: TGCAGCGTTGAGCCCCAAGAGGCGTATAATGAGCAGTTCTTC; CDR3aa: CSVEPQEAYNEQFF
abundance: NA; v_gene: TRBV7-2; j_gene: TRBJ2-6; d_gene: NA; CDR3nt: TGTGCCAGCAGCTACAACTCTGGGGCCAACGTCCTGACTTTC; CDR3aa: CASSYNSGANVLTF
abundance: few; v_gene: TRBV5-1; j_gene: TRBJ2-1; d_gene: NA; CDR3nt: TGCGCCAGCAGCTTGCTTATAACGGGCTCCTACAATGAGCAGTTCTTC; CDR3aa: CASSLLITGSYNEQFF
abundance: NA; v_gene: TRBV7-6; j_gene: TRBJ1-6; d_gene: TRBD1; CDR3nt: TGTGCCAGCAGCGCCCAGGGACAGGGTTTTAATTCACCCCTCCACTTT; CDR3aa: CASSAQGQGFNSPLHF
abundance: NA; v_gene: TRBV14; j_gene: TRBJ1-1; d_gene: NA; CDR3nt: TGTGCCAGCAGCCAAAGATCCAAGAACACTGAAGCTTTCTTT; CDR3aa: CASSQRSKNTEAFF
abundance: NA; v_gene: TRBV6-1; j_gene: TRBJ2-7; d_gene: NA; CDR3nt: TGTGCCAGCAGTGAATTATTCCAGGGATCTCAGTACTTC; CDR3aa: CASSELFQGSQYF
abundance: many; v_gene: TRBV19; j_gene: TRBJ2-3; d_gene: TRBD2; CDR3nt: TGTGCCAGTACAGGGACTAGTCAGGATACGCAGTATTTT; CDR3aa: CASTGTSQDTQYF
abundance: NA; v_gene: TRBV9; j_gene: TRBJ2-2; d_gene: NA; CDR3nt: TGTGCCAGCAGCAACTCGGCGGGAAGAAACACCGGGGAGCTGTTTTTT; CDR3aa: CASSNSAGRNTGELFF
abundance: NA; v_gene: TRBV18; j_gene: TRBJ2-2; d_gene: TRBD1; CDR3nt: TGTGCCAGCTCACCGGGACAGGGCACAATCGGGGAGCTGTTTTTT; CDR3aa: CASSPGQGTIGELFF
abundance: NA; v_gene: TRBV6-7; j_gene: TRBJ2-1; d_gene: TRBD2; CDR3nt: TGTGCCAGCAAGCTCCATGGCGCTAGCGGGAGCCGCTCCTACAATGAGCAGTTCTTC; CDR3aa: CASKLHGASGSRSYNEQFF
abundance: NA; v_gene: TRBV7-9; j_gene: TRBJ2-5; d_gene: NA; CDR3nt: TGTGCCAGCAGCTTAGGGCCCGAGACAGCGGAGACCCAGTACTTC; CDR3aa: CASSLGPETAETQYF
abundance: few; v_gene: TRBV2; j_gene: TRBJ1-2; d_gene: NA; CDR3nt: TGTGCCAGCAGTTCGGCAGGGAACTATGGCTACACCTTC; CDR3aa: CASSSAGNYGYTF
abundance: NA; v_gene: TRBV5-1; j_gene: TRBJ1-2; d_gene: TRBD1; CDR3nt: TGCGCCAGCAGCTGGGGGACAGTCACTAACTATGGCTACACCTTC; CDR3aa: CASSWGTVTNYGYTF
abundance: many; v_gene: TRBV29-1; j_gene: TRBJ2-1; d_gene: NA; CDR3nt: TGCAGCGTTGATCATGGGCGGAGTGAGCAGTTCTTC; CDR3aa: CSVDHGRSEQFF
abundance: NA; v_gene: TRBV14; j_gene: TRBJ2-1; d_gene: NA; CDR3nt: TGTGCCAGCAGCCAAGTCAGGGATCTAACCAATGAGCAGTTCTTC; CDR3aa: CASSQVRDLTNEQFF
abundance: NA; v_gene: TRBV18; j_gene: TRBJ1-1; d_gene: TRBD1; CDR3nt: TGTGCCAGCTCACTACAGGGGGCGACGGCCACTGAAGCTTTCTTT; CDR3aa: CASSLQGATATEAFF
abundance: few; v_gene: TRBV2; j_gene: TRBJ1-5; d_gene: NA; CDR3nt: TGTGCCAGCAGTGAGCTGGGTAGCGAGCCCCAGCATTTT; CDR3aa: CASSELGSEPQHF
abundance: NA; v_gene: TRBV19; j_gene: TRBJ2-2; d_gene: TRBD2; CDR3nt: TGTGCCAGTAGTCGGTATAGCGGGGAGGCCACCGGGGAGCTGTTTTTT; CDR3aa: CASSRYSGEATGELFF
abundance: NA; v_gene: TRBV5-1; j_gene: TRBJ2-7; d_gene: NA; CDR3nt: TGCGCCAGCAGCTTGGCGAATAAAAACGAGCAGTACTTC; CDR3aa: CASSLANKNEQYF
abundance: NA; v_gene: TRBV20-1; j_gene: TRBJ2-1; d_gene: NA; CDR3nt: TGCAGTGCTACCTACAATGAGCAGTTCTTC; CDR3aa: CSATYNEQFF